This TCR beta chain appears in the sequencing data of a study of blood T cell repertoires in COVID-19 (dated by TCRdb to the early 2020s). Background on the whole study: Samples covering the acute and convalescent phases of COVID-19 were provided by collaborators in the United States, Italy and Spain. Where available, HLA class I and class II types were obtained from metadata supplied by the sample provider rather than from assay-based typing. Samples came from the ongoing ImmuneRACE study (first 160 participants) plus 1,254 subjects from 6 global collaborators. Subjects who had been exposed to COVID-19, were actively infected with it, or had recovered from it provided the deeply sampled blood TCRbeta repertoires that made up the dataset. The repertoires were made available in a free public database intended to serve as a resource for research on the immune response to SARS-CoV-2. The material from the prospective study consisted of cDNA or gDNA derived from T cells, B-cell-depleted T cells, or PBMCs. The sample metadata nearly always contained a de-identified subject ID, COVID-19 status, age in years and sex.

Samples from volunteer blood donors who had recovered from COVID-19 were contributed by a second Seattle source. Each collaborating institution followed its own protocols to collect whole blood in K2EDTA tubes. Collaborator samples were shipped for TCRbeta analysis as frozen whole blood, isolated PBMCs, or DNA extracted from either sample type. From its cysteine to its phenylalanine, the CDR3 spans 15 amino acids. Only the CDR3 part of the read is kept: 45 bases, read in frame from the first base. CDR1 and CDR2 were assigned from the germline V gene as SGHAT and FQNNGV. V has 7 bases trimmed and J has 6 bases trimmed; junction bases matching no gene number 13. Concerning this clone itself: The specificity of this receptor is unknown. No quality values exist for individual bases; no much larger clone is one base distant.

Paper-wide results and their limitations: The quantity of clinical and demographic metadata differed by source and by participant and was supplied without curation.

TCRbeta CDR3 regions were amplified from genomic DNA by means of the immunoSEQ Assay, a bias-controlled multiplex PCR. The paper's processing steps were these. Nucleated cell counts per sample were estimated from amplification of reference gene primers within the assay. To quantify the absolute abundance of each unique TCRbeta CDR3 rearrangement, sequence reads were collapsed and filtered. For each sample, productive Simpson clonality was calculated by taking the square root of Simpson's diversity index across productive rearrangements. TCRdb took over this immuneACCESS table, retaining in-frame rearrangements with V and J assigned. Such tables are incomplete; in checked studies, under half of the missing clones stem from an unresolved V gene, and the remainder is unexplained. D and trimming were read from the DNA, whereas the V and J calls and clone size are those reported in that table. The sample table contains about 230,000 clones; only one count was recorded for approximately 80% of them. The leading ten clones occupy around 2.5% of the sample.

The sequenced sample consisted of peripheral blood. The sequence joins TRBV11-2 to TRBJ1-2; TRBD1 fits 8 bases in the junction. The sequence was collected from a man aged 40-50 years who had recovered from COVID-19. The nucleotides are TGTGCCAGCAACTCCCTCGGAGGACAGGGAAATGGCTACACCTTC. This gives the protein CASNSLGGQGNGYTF.